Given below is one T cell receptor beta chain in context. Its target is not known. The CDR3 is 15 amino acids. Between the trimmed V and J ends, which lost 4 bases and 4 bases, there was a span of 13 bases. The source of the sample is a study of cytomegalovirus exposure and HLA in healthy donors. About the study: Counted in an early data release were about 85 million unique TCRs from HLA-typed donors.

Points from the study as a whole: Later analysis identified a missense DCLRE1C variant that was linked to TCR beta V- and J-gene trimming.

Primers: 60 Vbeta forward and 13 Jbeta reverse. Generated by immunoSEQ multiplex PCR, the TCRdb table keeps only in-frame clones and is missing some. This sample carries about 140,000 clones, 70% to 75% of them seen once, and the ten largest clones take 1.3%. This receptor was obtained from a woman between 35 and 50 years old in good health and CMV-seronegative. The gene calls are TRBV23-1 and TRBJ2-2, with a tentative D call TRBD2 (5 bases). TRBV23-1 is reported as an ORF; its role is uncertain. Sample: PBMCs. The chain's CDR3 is CASSRRGRVTGELFF. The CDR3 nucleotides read TGCGCCAGCAGTCGGAGAGGGCGGGTCACCGGGGAGCTGTTTTTT.